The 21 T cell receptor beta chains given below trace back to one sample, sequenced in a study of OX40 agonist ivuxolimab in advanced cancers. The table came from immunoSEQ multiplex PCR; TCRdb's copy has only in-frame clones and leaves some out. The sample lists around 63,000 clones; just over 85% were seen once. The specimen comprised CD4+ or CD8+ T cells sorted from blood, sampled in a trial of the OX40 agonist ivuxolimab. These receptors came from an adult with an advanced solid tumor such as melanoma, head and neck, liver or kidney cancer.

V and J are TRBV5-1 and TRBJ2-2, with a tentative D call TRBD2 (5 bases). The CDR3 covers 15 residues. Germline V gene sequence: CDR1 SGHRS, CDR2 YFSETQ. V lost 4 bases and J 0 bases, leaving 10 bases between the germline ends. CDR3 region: CASSQTGTNTGELFF. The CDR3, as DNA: TGCGCCAGCAGCCAAACCGGGACGAACACCGGGGAGCTGTTTTTT.

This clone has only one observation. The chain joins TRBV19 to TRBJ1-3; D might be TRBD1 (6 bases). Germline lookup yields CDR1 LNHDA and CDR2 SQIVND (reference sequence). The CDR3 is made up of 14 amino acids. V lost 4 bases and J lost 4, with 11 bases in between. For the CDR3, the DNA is TGTGCCAGTAGTACGGGGGCTATGGGAAACACCATATATTTT. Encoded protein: CASSTGAMGNTIYF.

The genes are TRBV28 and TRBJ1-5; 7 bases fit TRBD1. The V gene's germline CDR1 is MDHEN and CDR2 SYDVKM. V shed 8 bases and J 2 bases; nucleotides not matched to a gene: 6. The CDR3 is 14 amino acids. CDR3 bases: TGTGCCAGCTCCAACGACAGGGGCAATCAGCCCCAGCATTTT. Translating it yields CASSNDRGNQPQHF.

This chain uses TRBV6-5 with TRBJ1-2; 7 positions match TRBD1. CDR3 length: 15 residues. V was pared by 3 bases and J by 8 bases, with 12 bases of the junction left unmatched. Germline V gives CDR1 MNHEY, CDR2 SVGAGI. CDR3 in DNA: TGTGCCAGCAGTTATGCCAATACAGGGGCAGGCGGCTACACCTTC. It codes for CASSYANTGAGGYTF.

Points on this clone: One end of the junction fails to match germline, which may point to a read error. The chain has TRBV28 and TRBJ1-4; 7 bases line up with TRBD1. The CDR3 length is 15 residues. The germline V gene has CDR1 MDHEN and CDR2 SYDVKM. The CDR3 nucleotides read TGTGCCACCAGTGGCGTGGGACAGATAAATGAAAAACTGTTTTTT. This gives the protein CATSGVGQINEKLFF.

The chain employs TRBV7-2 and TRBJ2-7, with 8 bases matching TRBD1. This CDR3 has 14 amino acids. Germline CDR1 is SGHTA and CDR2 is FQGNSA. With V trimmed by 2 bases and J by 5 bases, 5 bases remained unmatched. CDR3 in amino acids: CASSLSGQADEQYF. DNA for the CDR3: TGTGCCAGCAGCTTATCGGGACAGGCAGACGAGCAGTACTTC.

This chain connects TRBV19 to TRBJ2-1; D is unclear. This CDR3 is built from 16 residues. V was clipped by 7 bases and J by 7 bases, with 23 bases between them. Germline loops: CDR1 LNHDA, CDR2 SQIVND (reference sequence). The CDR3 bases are TGTGCCAGTACCCCAACTCGTGGAACCCCTGGGAATGAGCAGTTCTTC. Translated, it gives CASTPTRGTPGNEQFF.

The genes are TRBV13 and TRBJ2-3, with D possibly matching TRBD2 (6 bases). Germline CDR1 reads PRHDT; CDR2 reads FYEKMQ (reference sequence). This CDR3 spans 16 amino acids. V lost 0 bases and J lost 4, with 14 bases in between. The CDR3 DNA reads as TGTGCCAGCAGCTTAGGGACTAGGACCTTCCCAGATACGCAGTATTTT. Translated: CASSLGTRTFPDTQYF. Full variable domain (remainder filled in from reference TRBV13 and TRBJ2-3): AAGVIQSPRHLIKEKRETATLKCYPIPRHDTVYWYQQGPGQDPQFLISFYEKMQSDKGSIPDRFSAQQFSDYHSELNMSSLELGDSALYFCASSLGTRTFPDTQYFGPGTRLTVL.

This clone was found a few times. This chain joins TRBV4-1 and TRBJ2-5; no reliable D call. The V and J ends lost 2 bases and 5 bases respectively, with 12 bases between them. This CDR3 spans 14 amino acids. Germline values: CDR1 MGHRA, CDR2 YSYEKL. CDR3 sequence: CASSQYGVGETQYF. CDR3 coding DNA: TGCGCCAGCAGCCAATATGGGGTAGGGGAGACCCAGTACTTC.

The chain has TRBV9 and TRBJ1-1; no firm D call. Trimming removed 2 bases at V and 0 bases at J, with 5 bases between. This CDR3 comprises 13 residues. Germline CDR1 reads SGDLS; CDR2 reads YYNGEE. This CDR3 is CASSVSMNTEAFF. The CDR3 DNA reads TGTGCCAGCAGCGTCTCAATGAACACTGAAGCTTTCTTT.

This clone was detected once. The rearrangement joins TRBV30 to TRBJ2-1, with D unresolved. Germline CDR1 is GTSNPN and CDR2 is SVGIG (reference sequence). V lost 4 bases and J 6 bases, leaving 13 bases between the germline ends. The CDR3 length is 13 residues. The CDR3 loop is CAWTISMGNEQFF. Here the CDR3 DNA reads TGTGCCTGGACCATCTCAATGGGCAATGAGCAGTTCTTC. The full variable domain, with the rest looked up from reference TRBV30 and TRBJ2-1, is SQTIHQWPATLVQPVGSPLSLECTVEGTSNPNLYWYRQAAGRGLQLLFYSVGIGQISSEVPQNLSASRPQDRQFILSSKKLLLSDSGFYLCAWTISMGNEQFFGPGTRLTVL.

The DNA of the CDR3 is TGTGCCAGCAGCTTCGGAGGTCCCTATATTTATGGCTACACCTTC. It is translated as CASSFGGPYIYGYTF. V is TRBV7-9 and J is TRBJ1-2; no clear D gene. The germline CDR1 and CDR2 sequences are SEHNR and FQNEAQ (reference sequence). CDR3 size: 15 residues. Trimming left V 3 bases short and J 5 bases short, with 16 bases between.

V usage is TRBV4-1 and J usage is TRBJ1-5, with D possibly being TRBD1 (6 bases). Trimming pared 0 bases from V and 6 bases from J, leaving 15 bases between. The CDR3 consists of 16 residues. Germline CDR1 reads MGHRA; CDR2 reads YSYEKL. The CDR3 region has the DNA TGCGCCAGCAGCCAAGAGGGCGGGGGCTGGGGTCAGCCCCAGCATTTT. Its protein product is CASSQEGGGWGQPQHF.

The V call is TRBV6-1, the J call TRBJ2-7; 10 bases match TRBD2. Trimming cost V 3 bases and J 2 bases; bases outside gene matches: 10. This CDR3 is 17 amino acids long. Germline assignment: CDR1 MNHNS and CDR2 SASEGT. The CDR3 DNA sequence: TGTGCCAGCAGTGAGGACGTAGCGGGAGGTATACCCTACGAGCAGTACTTC. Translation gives CASSEDVAGGIPYEQYF.

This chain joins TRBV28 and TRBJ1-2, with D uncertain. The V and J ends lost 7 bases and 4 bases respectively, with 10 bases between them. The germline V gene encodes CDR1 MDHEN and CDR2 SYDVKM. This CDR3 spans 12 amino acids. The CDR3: CASKMGGYGYTF. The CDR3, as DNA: TGTGCCAGCAAAATGGGTGGCTATGGCTACACCTTC.

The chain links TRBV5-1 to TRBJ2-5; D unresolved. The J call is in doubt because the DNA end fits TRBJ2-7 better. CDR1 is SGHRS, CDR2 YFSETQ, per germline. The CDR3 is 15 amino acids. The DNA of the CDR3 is TGCGCCAGCAGCTTGGCCACCGGCAGCTCCTACGAGCAGTACTTC. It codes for CASSLATGSSYEQYF.

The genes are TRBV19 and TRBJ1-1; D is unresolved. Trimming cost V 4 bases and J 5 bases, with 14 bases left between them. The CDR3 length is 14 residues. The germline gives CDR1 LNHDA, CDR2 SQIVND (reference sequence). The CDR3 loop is CASSNEGEGTEAFF. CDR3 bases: TGTGCCAGTAGTAATGAGGGCGAAGGGACTGAAGCTTTCTTT.

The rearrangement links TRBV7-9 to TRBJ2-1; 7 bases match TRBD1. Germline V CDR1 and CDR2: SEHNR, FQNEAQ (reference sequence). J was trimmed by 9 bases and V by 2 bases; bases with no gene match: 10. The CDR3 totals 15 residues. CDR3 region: CASSLYSTGEAEQFF. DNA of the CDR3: TGTGCCAGCAGCTTATATTCAACAGGGGAAGCTGAGCAGTTCTTC.

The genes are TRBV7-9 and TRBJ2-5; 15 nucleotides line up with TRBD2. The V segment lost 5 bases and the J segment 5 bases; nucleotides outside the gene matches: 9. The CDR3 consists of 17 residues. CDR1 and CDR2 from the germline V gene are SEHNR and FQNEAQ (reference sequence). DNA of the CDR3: TGTGCCAGCAGCCTCGGGACTAGCGGGAGGATTTGGGAGACCCAGTACTTC. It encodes CASSLGTSGRIWETQYF.

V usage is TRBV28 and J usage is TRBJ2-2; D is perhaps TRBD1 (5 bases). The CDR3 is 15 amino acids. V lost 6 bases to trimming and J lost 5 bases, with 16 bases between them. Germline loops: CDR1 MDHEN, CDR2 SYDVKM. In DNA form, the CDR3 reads TGTGCCAGCAGCTCAAGGGGCGCAAGGACCGGGGAGCTGTTTTTT. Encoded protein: CASSSRGARTGELFF.

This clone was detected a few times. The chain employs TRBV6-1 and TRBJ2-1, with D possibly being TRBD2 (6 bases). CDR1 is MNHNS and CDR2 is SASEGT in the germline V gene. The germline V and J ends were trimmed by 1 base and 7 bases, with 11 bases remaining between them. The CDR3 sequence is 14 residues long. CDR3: CASSEGRVGNEQFF. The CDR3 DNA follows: TGTGCCAGCAGTGAAGGGAGGGTAGGGAATGAGCAGTTCTTC.